Listed below are T cell receptor beta chains from one sample, sequenced in a study of blood T cells in healthy people across ages. TCRdb redid the calling of the 5' RACE reads with MiXCR, one entry per CDR3 protein. The sample yields some 710,000 distinct CDR3 sequences, around a fifth seen once. The specimen sequenced was blood. These receptor sequences come from a man aged 70-80 years in good health. Both conserved end residues are part of each CDR3.

V	J	CDR3
TRBV12-3/TRBV12-4	TRBJ2-6	CASSKTGYSGANVLTF
TRBV7-9	TRBJ1-2	CASSLDTGVGGYTF
TRBV4-2	TRBJ1-1	CASSQDGGPANTEAFF
TRBV20-1	TRBJ2-3	CSARHPLQQTQYF
TRBV2	TRBJ1-5	CASGGEGQPQHF
TRBV12-3/TRBV12-4	TRBJ2-2	CASSLARGDFPGELFF
TRBV7-7	TRBJ2-3	CASSLGHGDTDTQYF
TRBV2	TRBJ1-4	CASSSSAGTGGEKLFF
TRBV5-1	TRBJ2-7	CASSLGGPDRLAYEQYF
TRBV5-1	TRBJ2-4	CASSFNLGGNIQYF
TRBV5-5	TRBJ1-1	CASSLTVSEGVNTEAFF
TRBV6-6	TRBJ1-1	CASSWKGNTEAFF
TRBV18	TRBJ2-3	CASSPLPRTSGASGTDTQYF
TRBV6-5	TRBJ2-3	CASTPRWTTDTQYF
TRBV7-9	TRBJ2-2	CASSLLVGGELFF
TRBV12-3/TRBV12-4	TRBJ1-2	CASSLDSPRF
TRBV4-3	TRBJ2-4	CASSLGETIAKNIQYF
TRBV30	NA	CAWSINPVGEQFF
TRBV20-1	NA	CSAIAGSGTQYF
TRBV7-2	TRBJ2-4	CASSIHRGPRAKNIQYF
TRBV24-1	TRBJ2-1	CATGSGSYNEQFF
TRBV13	TRBJ1-3	CASSPPNRVISGNTIYF
TRBV6-5	TRBJ1-3	CASSNPGRRGPGNTIYF
TRBV7-9	TRBJ2-1	CASSLGLTYNEQFF
TRBV5-1	TRBJ2-3	CASSQGPGQSTDTQSF
TRBV4-3	TRBJ2-2	CASSRGAANTGELFF
TRBV30	TRBJ2-5	CAWSSGLAGGRQTQYF
TRBV9	TRBJ2-1	CASSLALAENEQFF
TRBV20-1	TRBJ2-3	CSASLSGGARTDTQYF
TRBV27	TRBJ1-2	CASMGDRDGYGYTF
TRBV6-5	NA	CASSYSFVGTYEQYF
TRBV12-3/TRBV12-4	TRBJ2-1	CASSGQLNEQFF
TRBV14	TRBJ2-1	CASSPTSGEQFF
TRBV2	TRBJ2-5	CASKDFEETQYF
TRBV10-3	TRBJ2-7	CAISEPPGGYEQYF
TRBV20-1	TRBJ2-5	CSASTGGGETQYF
TRBV27	NA	CASSLGQSKRGQFF